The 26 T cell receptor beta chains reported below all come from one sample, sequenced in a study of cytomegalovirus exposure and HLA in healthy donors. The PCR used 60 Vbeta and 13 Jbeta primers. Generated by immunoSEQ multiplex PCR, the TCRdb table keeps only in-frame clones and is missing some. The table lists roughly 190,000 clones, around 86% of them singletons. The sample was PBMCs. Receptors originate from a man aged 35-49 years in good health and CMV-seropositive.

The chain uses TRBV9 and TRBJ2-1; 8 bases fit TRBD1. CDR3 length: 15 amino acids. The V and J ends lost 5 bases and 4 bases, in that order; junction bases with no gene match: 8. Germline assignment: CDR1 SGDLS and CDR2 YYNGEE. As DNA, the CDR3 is TGTGCCAGCAGTTCCCTGCAGGGGGCTTACAATGAGCAGTTCTTC. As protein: CASSSLQGAYNEQFF. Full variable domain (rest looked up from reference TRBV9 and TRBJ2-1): DSGVTQTPKHLITATGQRVTLRCSPRSGDLSVYWYQQSLDQGLQFLIQYYNGEERAKGNILERFSAQQFPDLHSELNLSSLELGDSALYFCASSSLQGAYNEQFFGPGTRLTVL.

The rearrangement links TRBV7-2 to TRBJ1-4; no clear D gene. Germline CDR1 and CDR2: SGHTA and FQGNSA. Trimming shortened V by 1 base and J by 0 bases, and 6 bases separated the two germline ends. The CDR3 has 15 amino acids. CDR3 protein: CASSLERATNEKLFF. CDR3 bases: TGTGCCAGCAGCTTAGAGCGGGCAACTAATGAAAAACTGTTTTTT. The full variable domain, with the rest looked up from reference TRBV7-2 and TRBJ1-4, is GAGVSQSPSNKVTEKGKDVELRCDPISGHTALYWYRQSLGQGLEFLIYFQGNSAPDKSGLPSDRFSAERTGGSVSTLTIQRTQQEDSAVYLCASSLERATNEKLFFGSGTQLSVL.

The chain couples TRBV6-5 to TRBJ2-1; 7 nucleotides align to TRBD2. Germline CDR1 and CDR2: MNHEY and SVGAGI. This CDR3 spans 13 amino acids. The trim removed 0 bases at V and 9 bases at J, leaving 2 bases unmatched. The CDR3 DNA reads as TGTGCCAGCAGTTACTCGGGAGGGATTGAGCAGTTCTTC. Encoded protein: CASSYSGGIEQFF.

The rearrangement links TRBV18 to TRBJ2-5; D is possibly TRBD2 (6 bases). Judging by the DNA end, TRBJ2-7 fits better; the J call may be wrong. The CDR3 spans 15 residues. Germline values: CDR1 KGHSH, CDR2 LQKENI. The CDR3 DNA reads TGTGCCAGCTCACCACCGGGACTGGTCTCCTACGAGCAGTACTTC. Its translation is CASSPPGLVSYEQYF.

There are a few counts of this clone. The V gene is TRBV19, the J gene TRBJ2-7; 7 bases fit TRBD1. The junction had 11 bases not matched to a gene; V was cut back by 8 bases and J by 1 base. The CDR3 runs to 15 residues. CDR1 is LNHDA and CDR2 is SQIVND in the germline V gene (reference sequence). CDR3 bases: TGTGCCAGTGGAAACCGGGGACAGCGTTCCTACGAGCAGTACTTC. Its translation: CASGNRGQRSYEQYF.

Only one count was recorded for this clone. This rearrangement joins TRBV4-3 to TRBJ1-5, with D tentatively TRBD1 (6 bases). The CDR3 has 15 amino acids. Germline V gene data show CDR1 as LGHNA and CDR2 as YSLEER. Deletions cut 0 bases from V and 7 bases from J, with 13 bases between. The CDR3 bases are TGCGCCAGCAGCCAAGATAGGCAGGGGAAACAGCCCCAGCATTTT. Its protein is CASSQDRQGKQPQHF.

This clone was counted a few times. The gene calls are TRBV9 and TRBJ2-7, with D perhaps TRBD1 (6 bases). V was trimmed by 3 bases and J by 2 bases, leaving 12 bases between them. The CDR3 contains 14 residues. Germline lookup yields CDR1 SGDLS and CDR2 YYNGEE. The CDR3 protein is CASSAGDGPYEQYF. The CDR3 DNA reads TGTGCCAGCAGCGCAGGGGACGGTCCCTACGAGCAGTACTTC.

CDR3 nucleotides: TGTGCCAGCAGCTCCACCGGGACTCTAGGCGTGCTGTTTTTT. Amino acids: CASSSTGTLGVLFF. V usage is TRBV7-9 and J usage is TRBJ2-2, with D perhaps TRBD2 (6 bases). The V and J ends lost 4 bases and 13 bases respectively, with 19 bases between them. The CDR3 extends over 14 amino acids. CDR1 and CDR2 (germline): SEHNR, FQNEAQ (reference sequence).

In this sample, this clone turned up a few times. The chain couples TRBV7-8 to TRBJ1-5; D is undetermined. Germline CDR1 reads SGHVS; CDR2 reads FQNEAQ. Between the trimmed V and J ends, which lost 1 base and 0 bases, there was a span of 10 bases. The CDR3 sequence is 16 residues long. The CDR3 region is CASSLGADISNQPQHF. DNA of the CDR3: TGTGCCAGCAGCTTAGGGGCAGATATTAGCAATCAGCCCCAGCATTTT.

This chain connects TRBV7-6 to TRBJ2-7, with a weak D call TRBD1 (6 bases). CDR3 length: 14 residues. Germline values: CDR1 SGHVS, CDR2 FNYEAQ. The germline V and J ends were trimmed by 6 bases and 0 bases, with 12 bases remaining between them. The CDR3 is CASSSTGRSYEQYF. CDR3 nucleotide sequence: TGTGCCAGCAGTTCAACAGGGCGCTCCTACGAGCAGTACTTC.

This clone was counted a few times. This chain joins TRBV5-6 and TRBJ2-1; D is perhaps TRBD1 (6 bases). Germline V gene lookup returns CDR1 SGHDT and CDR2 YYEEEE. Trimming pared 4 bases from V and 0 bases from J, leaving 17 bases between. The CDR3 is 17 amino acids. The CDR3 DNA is TGTGCCAGCAGCGACCAGGACAGCCCTAGCTCCTACAATGAGCAGTTCTTC. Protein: CASSDQDSPSSYNEQFF.

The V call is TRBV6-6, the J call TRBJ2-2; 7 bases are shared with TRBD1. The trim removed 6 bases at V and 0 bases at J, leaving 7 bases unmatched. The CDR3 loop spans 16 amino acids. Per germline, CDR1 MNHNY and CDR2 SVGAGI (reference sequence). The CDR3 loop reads CASSNRGRANTGELFF. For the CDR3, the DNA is TGTGCCAGCAGCAACAGGGGAAGGGCGAACACCGGGGAGCTGTTTTTT.

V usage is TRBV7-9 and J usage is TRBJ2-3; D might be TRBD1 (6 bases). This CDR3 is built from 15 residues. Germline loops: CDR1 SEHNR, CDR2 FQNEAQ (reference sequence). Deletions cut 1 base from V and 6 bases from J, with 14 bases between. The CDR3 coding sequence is TGTGCCAGCAGCTTAGAAGCTGGGGGCGGTGATACGCAGTATTTT. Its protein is CASSLEAGGGDTQYF.

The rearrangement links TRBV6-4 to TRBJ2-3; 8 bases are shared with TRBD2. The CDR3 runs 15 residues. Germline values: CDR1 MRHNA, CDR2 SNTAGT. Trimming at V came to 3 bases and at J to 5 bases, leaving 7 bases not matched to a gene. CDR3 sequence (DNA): TGTGCCAGCAGTGAATGGGGTAGCGGGGAAGATACGCAGTATTTT. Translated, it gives CASSEWGSGEDTQYF.

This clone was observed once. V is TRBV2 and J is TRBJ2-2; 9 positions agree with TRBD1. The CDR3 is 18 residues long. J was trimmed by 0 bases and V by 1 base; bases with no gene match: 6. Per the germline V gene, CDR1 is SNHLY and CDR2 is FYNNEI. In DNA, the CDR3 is TGTGCCAGCAGTGAAGTTACAGGGGGCGACCCGAACACCGGGGAGCTGTTTTTT. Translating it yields CASSEVTGGDPNTGELFF. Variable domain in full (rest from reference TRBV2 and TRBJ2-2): EPEVTQTPSHQVTQMGQEVILRCVPISNHLYFYWYRQILGQKVEFLVSFYNNEISEKSEIFDDQFSVERPDGSNFTLKIRSTKLEDSAMYFCASSEVTGGDPNTGELFFGEGSRLTVL.

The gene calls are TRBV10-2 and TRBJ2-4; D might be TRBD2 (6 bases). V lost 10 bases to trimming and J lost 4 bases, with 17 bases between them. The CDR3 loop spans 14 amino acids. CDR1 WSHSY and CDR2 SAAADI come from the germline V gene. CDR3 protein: CATREVGEKNIQYF. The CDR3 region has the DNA TGCGCCACAAGGGAGGTAGGGGAAAAAAACATTCAGTACTTC.

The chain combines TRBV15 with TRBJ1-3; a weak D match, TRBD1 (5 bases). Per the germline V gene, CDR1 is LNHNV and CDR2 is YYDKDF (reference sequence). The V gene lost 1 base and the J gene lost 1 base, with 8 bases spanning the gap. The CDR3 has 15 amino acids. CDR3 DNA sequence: TGTGCCACCAGCAGAGGGGGCAGTTCTGGAAACACCATATATTTT. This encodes CATSRGGSSGNTIYF.

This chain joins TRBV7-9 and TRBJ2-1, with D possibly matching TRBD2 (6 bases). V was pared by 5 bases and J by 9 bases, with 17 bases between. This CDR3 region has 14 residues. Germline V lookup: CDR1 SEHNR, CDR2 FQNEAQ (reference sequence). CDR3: CASSQTQVGGEQFF. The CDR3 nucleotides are TGTGCCAGCAGCCAGACGCAGGTCGGGGGTGAGCAGTTCTTC.

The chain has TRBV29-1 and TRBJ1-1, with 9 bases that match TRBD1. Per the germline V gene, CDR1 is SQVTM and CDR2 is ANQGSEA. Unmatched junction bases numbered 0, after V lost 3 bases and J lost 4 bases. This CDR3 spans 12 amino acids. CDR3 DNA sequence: TGCAGCGTTGAGACAGGGGGCACTGAAGCTTTCTTT. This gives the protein CSVETGGTEAFF.

The CDR3 is CASSLGGITEAFF. In DNA, the CDR3 is TGTGCCAGCAGCTTAGGAGGGATCACTGAAGCTTTCTTT. This chain uses TRBV7-2 with TRBJ1-1; D is uncertain. V lost 1 base, J lost 4 bases, and 7 bases lay in between. This CDR3 has 13 residues. Germline values: CDR1 SGHTA, CDR2 FQGNSA.

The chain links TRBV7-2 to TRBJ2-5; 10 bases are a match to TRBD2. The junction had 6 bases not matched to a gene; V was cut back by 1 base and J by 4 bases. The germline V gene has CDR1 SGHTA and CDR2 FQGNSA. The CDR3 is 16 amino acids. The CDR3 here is CASSLVLAGGGETQYF. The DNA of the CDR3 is TGTGCCAGCAGCTTAGTATTAGCGGGGGGCGGAGAGACCCAGTACTTC.

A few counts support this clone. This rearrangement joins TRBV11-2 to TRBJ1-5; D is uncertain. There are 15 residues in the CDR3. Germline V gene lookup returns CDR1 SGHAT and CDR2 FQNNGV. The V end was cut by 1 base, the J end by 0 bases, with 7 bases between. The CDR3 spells CASSLAGSSNQPQHF. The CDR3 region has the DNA TGTGCCAGCAGCTTAGCTGGGAGTAGCAATCAGCCCCAGCATTTT.

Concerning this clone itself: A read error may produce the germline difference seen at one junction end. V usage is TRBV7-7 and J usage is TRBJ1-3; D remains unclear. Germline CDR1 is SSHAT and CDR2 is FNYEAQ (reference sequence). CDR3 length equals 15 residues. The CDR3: CASSLGQSSGNTIYF. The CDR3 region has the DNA TGTGCTAGCAGCTTAGGTCAGTCCTCTGGAAACACCATATATTTT.

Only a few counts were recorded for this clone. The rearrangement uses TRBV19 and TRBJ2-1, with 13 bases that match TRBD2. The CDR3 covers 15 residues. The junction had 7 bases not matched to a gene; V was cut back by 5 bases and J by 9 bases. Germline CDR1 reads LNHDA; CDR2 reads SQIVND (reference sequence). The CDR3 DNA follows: TGTGCCAGTAGTCTACTAGCGGGGGGGCCCGGTGAGCAGTTCTTC. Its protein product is CASSLLAGGPGEQFF.

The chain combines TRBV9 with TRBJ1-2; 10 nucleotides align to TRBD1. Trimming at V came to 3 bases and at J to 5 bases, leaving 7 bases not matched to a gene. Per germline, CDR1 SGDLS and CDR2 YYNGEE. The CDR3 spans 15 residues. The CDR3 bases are TGTGCCAGCAGCGGACCGGGACAGGGGTTTTATGGCTACACCTTC. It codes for CASSGPGQGFYGYTF.

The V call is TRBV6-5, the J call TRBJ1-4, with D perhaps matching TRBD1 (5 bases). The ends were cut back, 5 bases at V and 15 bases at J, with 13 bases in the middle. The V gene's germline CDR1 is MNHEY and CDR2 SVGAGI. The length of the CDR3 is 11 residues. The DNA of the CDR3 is TGTGCCAGCAGTGATGCAGGGAGGGTGTTTTTT. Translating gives CASSDAGRVFF.